These T cell receptor beta chains were read from a single sample in a study of shared clonotypes between healthy human individuals. Some clones are missing from TCRdb's copy, which holds only in-frame ones; the method was immunoSEQ multiplex PCR. The table has 1 million to 1.3 million clones, approximately 80% seen once. The sequenced sample consisted of memory CD4+ T cells from PBMCs. These receptor sequences come from a man aged 18 to 30 in good health. Some clones in this sample may be carry-over from other donors' samples. Each CDR3 is given with its conserved first and last residue. D genes are given only for firm matches. Clone size is not always given. Where it is, it says once, few, many or a class for expanded clones.

>TRBD2|TRBJ2-1|-|TRBV5-1
CASSLLADPYNEQFF
TGCGCCAGCAGCCTACTAGCGGACCCCTACAATGAGCAGTTCTTC
>-|TRBJ2-5|-|TRBV4-3
CASSQGGTREETQYF
TGCGCCAGCAGCCAAGGTGGGACAAGGGAAGAGACCCAGTACTTC
>TRBD1|TRBJ1-2|many|TRBV7-9
CASSSRTGGDSYTF
TGTGCCAGCAGCTCCCGGACAGGGGGCGATAGCTACACCTTC
>TRBD1|TRBJ1-1|-|TRBV30
CAWSKPDPGQGNTEAFF
TGTGCCTGGAGTAAACCCGACCCGGGACAGGGAAACACTGAAGCTTTCTTT
>-|TRBJ2-7|-|TRBV29-1
CSAIRPKYEQYF
TGCAGCGCAATCAGACCCAAATACGAGCAGTACTTC
>TRBD2|TRBJ2-3|-|TRBV28
CASSFTSGSTDTQYF
TGTGCCAGCAGCTTCACTAGCGGGAGCACAGATACGCAGTATTTT
>TRBD1|TRBJ2-7|-|TRBV28
CASSPSGTGRYEQYF
TGTGCCAGCAGTCCCAGTGGGACAGGGCGATACGAGCAGTACTTC
>TRBD2|TRBJ2-7|-|TRBV5-1
CASSLEGTSSAEQYF
TGCGCCAGCAGCTTGGAGGGGACTAGCTCCGCCGAGCAGTACTTC
>-|TRBJ1-2|-|TRBV19
CASITPGLGSGYTF
TGTGCCAGTATCACCCCGGGTTTGGGATCGGGCTACACCTTC
>TRBD2|TRBJ2-1|-|TRBV6-4
CASSDNSGRGNEQFF
TGTGCCAGCAGTGACAATAGCGGGAGGGGGAATGAGCAGTTCTTC
>-|TRBJ2-2|-|TRBV7-6
CASSRTGNTGELFF
TGTGCCAGCAGCCGTACAGGAAACACCGGGGAGCTGTTTTTT
>TRBD2|TRBJ2-5|-|TRBV14
CASSGGGETQYF
TGTGCCAGCAGCGGGGGAGGGGAGACCCAGTACTTC
>-|TRBJ1-1|-|TRBV5-1
CASSAASQGGTEAFF
TGCGCCAGCAGCGCAGCTTCTCAGGGCGGGACTGAAGCTTTCTTT
>-|TRBJ2-5|-|TRBV15
CATSRDSETQYF
TGTGCCACCAGCAGAGATTCAGAGACCCAGTACTTC
>-|TRBJ2-5|-|TRBV28
CASSPWSGGKETQYF
TGTGCCAGCAGCCCCTGGTCAGGGGGGAAAGAGACCCAGTACTTC
>-|TRBJ1-2|-|TRBV18
CASAPSKGYYGYTF
TGTGCCAGCGCCCCCTCCAAGGGCTACTATGGCTACACCTTC
>TRBD2|TRBJ2-1|-|TRBV29-1
CSVPKLAGAGNEQFF
TGCAGCGTCCCTAAACTAGCGGGAGCCGGCAATGAGCAGTTCTTC
>-|TRBJ1-1|few|TRBV18
CASSPQGNTEAFF
TGTGCCAGCTCGCCCCAGGGGAACACTGAAGCTTTCTTT
>TRBD1|TRBJ2-7|few|TRBV29-1
CSVKGTGYEQYF
TGCAGCGTTAAAGGGACAGGCTACGAGCAGTACTTC
>-|TRBJ2-2|-|TRBV6-4
CASSEASYTGELFF
TGTGCCAGCAGCGAGGCCAGCTACACCGGGGAGCTGTTTTTT
>-|TRBJ1-1|few|TRBV2
CASSGPGQAFF
TGTGCCAGCAGTGGGCCTGGGCAAGCTTTCTTT
>TRBD1|TRBJ1-1|-|TRBV28
CASSLLGTGPYEAFF
TGTGCCAGCAGTTTACTCGGGACAGGGCCCTATGAAGCTTTCTTT
>TRBD1|TRBJ1-1|few|TRBV5-1
CASTISGGRGTEAFF
TGCGCCAGCACCATTTCAGGGGGAAGAGGTACTGAAGCTTTCTTT
>-|TRBJ1-1|-|TRBV28
CASSLGGTRPGMGAFF
TGTGCCAGCAGCCTGGGGGGGACTCGGCCCGGGATGGGAGCTTTCTTT
>TRBD1|TRBJ2-7|-|TRBV6-5
CASSRQGTYEQYF
TGTGCCAGCAGTAGACAGGGTACCTACGAGCAGTACTTC
>-|TRBJ1-1|-|TRBV28
CATEPARNTEAFF
TGTGCCACCGAACCCGCACGGAACACTGAAGCTTTCTTT
>-|TRBJ1-4|-|TRBV5-5
CASSLAGLGEKLFF
TGTGCCAGCAGCTTGGCAGGTTTAGGGGAAAAACTGTTTTTT
>-|TRBJ1-2|-|TRBV27
CASSTRGGAGIYGYTF
TGTGCCAGCAGTACGAGAGGGGGGGCAGGGATCTATGGCTACACCTTC
>TRBD1|TRBJ2-2|-|TRBV6-6
CASSSPGQGNGELFF
TGTGCCAGCAGTTCCCCGGGACAGGGAAACGGGGAGCTGTTTTTT
>TRBD1|TRBJ2-7|few|TRBV7-3
CASSSGQAGTGSYEQYF
TGTGCCAGCAGCTCGGGCCAGGCTGGGACAGGGAGCTACGAGCAGTACTTC
>TRBD1|TRBJ2-7|-|TRBV11-2
CASSLGLGTVYEQYF
TGTGCCAGCAGCCTCGGTTTGGGGACAGTCTACGAGCAGTACTTC
>-|TRBJ2-7|-|TRBV2
CASKHQTLEQYF
TGTGCCAGCAAACACCAAACCCTCGAGCAGTACTTC
>-|TRBJ2-5|-|TRBV5-1
CASSAQGGQETQYF
TGCGCCAGCAGCGCCCAGGGGGGGCAAGAGACCCAGTACTTC
>-|TRBJ1-5|-|TRBV5-8
CASSLGGISGKPQHF
TGTGCCAGCAGCTTGGGGGGGATCTCAGGCAAGCCCCAGCATTTT
>-|TRBJ2-6|-|TRBV4-3
CASSQDIGGSGANVLTF
TGCGCCAGCAGCCAAGATATCGGGGGCTCTGGGGCCAACGTCCTGACTTTC
>-|TRBJ1-4|-|TRBV5-1
CASSLSESGYEKLFF
TGCGCCAGCAGCTTGTCCGAATCAGGGTATGAAAAACTGTTTTTT
>TRBD1|TRBJ2-3|-|TRBV9
CASSVAQGETDTQYF
TGTGCCAGCAGCGTAGCACAGGGGGAAACAGATACGCAGTATTTT
>-|TRBJ1-2|-|TRBV6-5
CASSPGGYGYTF
TGTGCCAGCAGCCCTGGGGGCTATGGCTACACCTTC
>TRBD2|TRBJ2-7|-|TRBV6-5
CASSYLREGGEQYF
TGTGCCAGCAGTTACTTGCGGGAGGGCGGCGAGCAGTACTTC
>-|TRBJ2-7|-|TRBV28
CASSLPATDEQYF
TGTGCCAGCAGTTTACCCGCTACCGACGAGCAGTACTTC
>-|TRBJ1-4|once|TRBV28
CASSREVDIEKLFF
TGTGCCAGCAGCCGAGAGGTTGATATTGAAAAACTGTTTTTT
>-|TRBJ2-2|-|TRBV27
CASSLAPRAGELFF
TGTGCCAGCAGTTTAGCCCCCCGGGCCGGGGAGCTGTTTTTT
>TRBD2|TRBJ2-1|-|TRBV5-1
CASSPAGTSGDDEQFF
TGCGCCAGCAGCCCCGCCGGGACTAGCGGGGACGATGAGCAGTTCTTC
>-|TRBJ2-2|-|TRBV27
CASSLNWDGGELFF
TGTGCCAGCAGTTTAAACTGGGATGGCGGGGAGCTGTTTTTT
>-|TRBJ2-1|-|TRBV9
CASSVDGGPYNEQFF
TGTGCCAGCAGCGTAGATGGCGGGCCATACAATGAGCAGTTCTTC
>TRBD1|TRBJ2-1|-|TRBV27
CASSRDRGHEQFF
TGTGCCAGCAGTCGGGACAGGGGGCATGAGCAGTTCTTC
>-|TRBJ1-1|-|TRBV14
CASSQDLGHLNTEAFF
TGTGCCAGCAGCCAAGATCTAGGACACCTGAACACTGAAGCTTTCTTT
>TRBD1|TRBJ2-3|-|TRBV5-5
CASSPGQGTTDTQYF
TGTGCCAGCAGCCCGGGACAGGGGACCACAGATACGCAGTATTTT
>TRBD1|TRBJ2-3|-|TRBV9
CASSVGGQGADTQYF
TGTGCCAGCAGCGTAGGCGGACAGGGGGCAGATACGCAGTATTTT
>TRBD1|TRBJ2-5|few|TRBV6-1
CASSEQQGAFSTQYF
TGTGCCAGCAGTGAACAACAGGGGGCGTTTTCCACCCAGTACTTC
>TRBD1|TRBJ2-7|-|TRBV27
CASSPRDRRTYEQYF
TGTGCCAGCAGTCCCCGGGACAGGCGTACCTACGAGCAGTACTTC
>-|TRBJ2-4|-|TRBV14
CASSPTEGIQYF
TGTGCCAGCAGCCCGACCGAGGGCATTCAGTACTTC
>-|TRBJ2-1|-|TRBV7-9
CASSLLGYNEQFF
TGTGCCAGCAGCTTACTTGGTTACAATGAGCAGTTCTTC
>TRBD1|TRBJ2-5|few|TRBV11-3
CASSPGQGREQYF
TGTGCCAGCAGCCCCGGACAGGGGCGAGAGCAGTACTTC